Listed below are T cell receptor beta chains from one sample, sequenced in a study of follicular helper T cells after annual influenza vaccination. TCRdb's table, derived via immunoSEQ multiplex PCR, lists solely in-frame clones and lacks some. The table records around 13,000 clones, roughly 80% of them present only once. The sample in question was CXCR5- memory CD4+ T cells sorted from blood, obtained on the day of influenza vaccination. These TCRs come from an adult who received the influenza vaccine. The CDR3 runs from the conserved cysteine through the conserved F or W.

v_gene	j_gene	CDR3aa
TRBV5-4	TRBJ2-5	CASSPTGGEETQYF
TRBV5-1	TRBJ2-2	CASSLGRRVYSNTGELFF
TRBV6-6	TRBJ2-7	CASSSGTSGSSYEQYF
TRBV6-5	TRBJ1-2	CVARDLTKVYGYTF
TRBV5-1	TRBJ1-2	CASSGGQVKGYGYTF
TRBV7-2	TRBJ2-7	CASSLAAGVSYEQYF
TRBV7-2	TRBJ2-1	CASSLVAGANNEQFF
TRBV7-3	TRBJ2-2	CASSLGTSGGQNTGELFF
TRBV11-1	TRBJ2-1	CASRVRGDPYNEQFF
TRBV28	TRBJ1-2	CASETRTVPGGYTF